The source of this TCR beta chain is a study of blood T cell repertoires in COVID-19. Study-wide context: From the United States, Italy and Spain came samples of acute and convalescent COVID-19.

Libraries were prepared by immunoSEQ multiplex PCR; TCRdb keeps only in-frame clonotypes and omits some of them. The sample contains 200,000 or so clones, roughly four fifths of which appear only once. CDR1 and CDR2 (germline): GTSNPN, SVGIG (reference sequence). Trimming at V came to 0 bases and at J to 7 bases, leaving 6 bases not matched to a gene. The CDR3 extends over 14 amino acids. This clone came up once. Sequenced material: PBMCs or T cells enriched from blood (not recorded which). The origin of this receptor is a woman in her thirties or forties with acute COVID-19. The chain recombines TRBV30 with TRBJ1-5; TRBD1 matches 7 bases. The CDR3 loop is CAWSVQQGRQPQHF. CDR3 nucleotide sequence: TGTGCCTGGAGTGTACAACAGGGGAGACAGCCCCAGCATTTT.